Each of the 15 T cell receptor beta chains below was sequenced from the same sample in a study of CD8 T cells in ankylosing spondylitis. Study observations and caveats: Made up of eight highly homologous variants, a TCR beta motif appeared characteristic of ankylosing spondylitis blood.

TCRdb re-called the 5' RACE reads through MiXCR, storing one row per CDR3 protein. The table lists approximately 520,000 distinct CDR3 sequences, approximately 5% of them singletons. No antigens are known for them. The material sequenced was blood, either unsorted or a sorted T cell fraction (not recorded which). Source of these receptors: a male donor with ankylosing spondylitis.

This clonotype was seen many times. This rearrangement joins TRBV11-2 to TRBJ2-1; perhaps TRBD2 as D (5 bases). CDR1 and CDR2 (germline): SGHAT, FQNNGV. V dropped 1 base and J dropped 1 base, with 20 bases sitting between them. The CDR3 spans 19 residues. Written as DNA, the CDR3 is TGTGCCAGCAGCTTAGTATCGGTGGGGTCCCCGGGATCCTACAATGAGCAGTTCTTC. As protein: CASSLVSVGSPGSYNEQFF. The variable domain in full, completed from reference TRBV11-2 and TRBJ2-1, reads EAGVAQSPRYKIIEKRQSVAFWCNPISGHATLYWYQQILGQGPKLLIQFQNNGVVDDSQLPKDRFSAERLKGVDSTLKIQPAKLEDSAVYLCASSLVSVGSPGSYNEQFFGPGTRLTVL.

The table lists this clonotype with many counts. CDR3 region: CASSPTQGNEQYF. For the CDR3, the DNA is TGTGCCAGCTCACCAACCCAGGGAAACGAGCAGTACTTC. V and J are TRBV18 and TRBJ2-7; tentative D call: TRBD1 (5 bases). Trimming shortened V by 2 bases and J by 5 bases, and 10 bases separated the two germline ends. CDR3 length: 13 residues. Germline assignment: CDR1 KGHSH and CDR2 LQKENI. Filled out from reference TRBV18 and TRBJ2-7, the complete variable domain reads NAGVMQNPRHLVRRRGQEARLRCSPMKGHSHVYWYRQLPEEGLKFMVYLQKENIIDESGMPKERFSAEFPKEGPSILRIQQVVRGDSAAYFCASSPTQGNEQYFGPGTRLTVT.

This clonotype was seen ten or more times. The chain recombines TRBV7-9 with TRBJ2-5; D is possibly TRBD2 (6 bases). This CDR3 spans 16 amino acids. Germline-derived CDR1 and CDR2 are SEHNR and FQNEAQ (reference sequence). Trimming removed 4 bases at V and 1 base at J, with 16 bases between. The CDR3 DNA follows: TGTGCCAGCAGCTCGGGACTGGGGAACCTCCAAGAGACCCAGTACTTC. It translates to CASSSGLGNLQETQYF. The whole variable domain, remainder taken from reference TRBV7-9 and TRBJ2-5, is DTGVSQNPRHKITKRGQNVTFRCDPISEHNRLYWYRQTLGQGPEFLTYFQNEAQLEKSRLLSDRFSAERPKGSFSTLEIQRTEQGDSAMYLCASSSGLGNLQETQYFGPGTRLLVL.

CDR3 loop: CASSPGAGITDTQYF. DNA of the CDR3: TGCGCCAGCAGCCCGGGGGCGGGGATCACAGATACGCAGTATTTT. V usage is TRBV5-1 and J usage is TRBJ2-3; possibly TRBD1 or TRBD2 for D (6 bases each). Trimming took 4 bases from V and 2 from J, leaving 14 bases between them. CDR1 is SGHRS, CDR2 YFSETQ, per germline. The CDR3 has 15 amino acids.

This clonotype has a count of ten or more. The chain joins TRBV4-3 to TRBJ1-2, with unresolved D. The V gene lost 1 base and the J gene lost 1 base, with 13 bases spanning the gap. This CDR3 spans 16 amino acids. Germline CDR1 is LGHNA and CDR2 is YSLEER. The chain's CDR3 is CASSQVYTPSNYGYTF. The CDR3 DNA reads TGCGCCAGCAGCCAAGTTTACACACCCAGTAACTATGGCTACACCTTC.

This clonotype appeared many times. The rearrangement uses TRBV9 and TRBJ2-5; TRBD2 matches 12 bases. Germline V lookup: CDR1 SGDLS, CDR2 YYNGEE. V dropped 4 bases and J dropped 5; count of bases not matched to a gene: 9. The CDR3 length is 16 residues. The CDR3 protein is CASSYRLAGVGETQYF. CDR3 nucleotide sequence: TGTGCCAGCAGCTACCGACTAGCGGGAGTGGGGGAGACCCAGTACTTC.

The chain combines TRBV15 with TRBJ2-7, with D possibly TRBD1 on 5 matching bases. Germline assignment: CDR1 LNHNV and CDR2 YYDKDF (reference sequence). Trimming took off 1 base at V and 0 bases at J, with 10 bases between the two ends. The CDR3 consists of 15 residues. CDR3 bases: TGTGCCACCAGCAGAGCACAGGCCCCCTCCTACGAGCAGTACTTC. Translating it yields CATSRAQAPSYEQYF. Full variable domain (remainder filled in from reference TRBV15 and TRBJ2-7): DAMVIQNPRYQVTQFGKPVTLSCSQTLNHNVMYWYQQKSSQAPKLLFHYYDKDFNNEADTPDNFQSRRPNTSFCFLDIRSPGLGDTAMYLCATSRAQAPSYEQYFGPGTRLTVT.

This clonotype showed up many times. V is TRBV5-1 and J is TRBJ2-3; D not certain. Germline loops: CDR1 SGHRS, CDR2 YFSETQ. Trimming took 2 bases from V and 6 from J, leaving 13 bases between them. There are 14 residues in the CDR3. The CDR3 DNA reads TGCGCCAGCAGCTTTTTACCGAATGGGGATACGCAGTATTTT. Amino acid sequence: CASSFLPNGDTQYF.

This clonotype was recorded at least ten times. The chain has TRBV5-1 and TRBJ1-3; 7 nucleotides line up with TRBD1. The CDR3 length is 14 residues. In germline, CDR1 is SGHRS, CDR2 YFSETQ. V trimming: 4 bases; J trimming: 4 bases; junction bases outside the gene matches: 5. The CDR3 DNA follows: TGCGCCAGCAGCCCGGGACAGATAGGAAACACCATATATTTT. Its protein is CASSPGQIGNTIYF.

This clonotype was counted at least ten times. This chain links TRBV5-1 with TRBJ1-3, with D hard to call. The CDR3 runs 15 residues. V lost 3 bases, J lost 0 bases, and 10 bases lay in between. Germline V gene data show CDR1 as SGHRS and CDR2 as YFSETQ. The CDR3 DNA sequence: TGCGCCAGCAGCTCGGACGTGCTCTCTGGAAACACCATATATTTT. This gives the protein CASSSDVLSGNTIYF.

This clonotype was recorded many times. The chain is built from TRBV20-1 and TRBJ2-5; unclear D gene. V gave up 5 bases and J gave up 7 bases, with 11 bases separating them. The CDR3 has 11 residues. Germline assignment: CDR1 DFQATT and CDR2 SNEGSKA (reference sequence). The CDR3 protein is CSASLGGTQYF. The CDR3 DNA reads as TGCAGTGCTTCTCTTGGTGGGACCCAGTACTTC.

The table lists this clonotype with many counts. The chain is built from TRBV24-1 and TRBJ2-1; D might be TRBD1 or TRBD2, each matching 5 bases. Per germline, CDR1 KGHDR and CDR2 SFDVKD. The V end lost 3 bases, the J end lost 6 bases, and 23 bases lay between the germline ends. The CDR3 contains 18 residues. DNA for the CDR3: TGTGCCACCAGTGATCGCAACCACCGGGACCAGTCGGGCAATGAGCAGTTCTTC. It yields the protein CATSDRNHRDQSGNEQFF.

This clonotype was recorded many times. The chain couples TRBV11-2 to TRBJ1-5; no firm D call. CDR3 size: 13 residues. Trimming took off 5 bases at V and 1 base at J, with 6 bases between the two ends. Germline CDR1 SGHAT, CDR2 FQNNGV. This CDR3 reads CASSISSNQPQHF. The CDR3 DNA is TGTGCCAGCAGCATCAGCAGCAATCAGCCCCAGCATTTT. The variable domain in full, completed from reference TRBV11-2 and TRBJ1-5, reads EAGVAQSPRYKIIEKRQSVAFWCNPISGHATLYWYQQILGQGPKLLIQFQNNGVVDDSQLPKDRFSAERLKGVDSTLKIQPAKLEDSAVYLCASSISSNQPQHFGDGTRLSIL.

The sample holds a few counts of this clonotype. The V and J genes are TRBV3-1 and TRBJ2-2; the D is unclear. The germline V and J ends were trimmed by 0 bases and 9 bases, with 5 bases remaining between them. Germline V CDR1 and CDR2: LGHDT, YNNKEL (reference sequence). The CDR3 totals 12 residues. As DNA, the CDR3 is TGTGCCAGCAGCCAAGATAGAAGGGAGCTGTTTTTT. Residues: CASSQDRRELFF.

This clonotype was counted ten times or more. The chain has TRBV3-1 and TRBJ2-3; D could derive from TRBD1 or TRBD2 (6 bases each). This CDR3 has 15 amino acids. With 4 bases removed from V and 6 bases from J, the gap between germline ends came to 17 bases. CDR1 is LGHDT, CDR2 YNNKEL, per germline (reference sequence). The CDR3 nucleotides read TGTGCCAGCAGCCTTATGTGGGGGGCGAGTGATACGCAGTATTTT. As protein: CASSLMWGASDTQYF.